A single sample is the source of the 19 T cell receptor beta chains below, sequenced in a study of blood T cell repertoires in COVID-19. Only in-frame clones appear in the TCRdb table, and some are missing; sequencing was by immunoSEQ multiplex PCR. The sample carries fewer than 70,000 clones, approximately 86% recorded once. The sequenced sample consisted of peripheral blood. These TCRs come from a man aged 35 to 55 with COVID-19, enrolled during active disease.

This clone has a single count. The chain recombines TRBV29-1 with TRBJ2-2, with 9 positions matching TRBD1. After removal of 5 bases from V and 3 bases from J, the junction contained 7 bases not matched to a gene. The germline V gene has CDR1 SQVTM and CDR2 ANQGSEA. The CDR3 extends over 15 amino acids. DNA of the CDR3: TGCAGCGTTCTATGGACAGGGGCCTACACCGGGGAGCTGTTTTTT. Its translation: CSVLWTGAYTGELFF.

The CDR3 DNA reads TGTGCCAGCAGCTTGCGGCGTGCCGGGACAGGGAGCCAAGAGACCCAGTACTTC. Translated, it gives CASSLRRAGTGSQETQYF. This rearrangement joins TRBV5-6 to TRBJ2-5; TRBD1 agrees at 9 bases. The CDR3 consists of 18 residues. With V trimmed by 1 base and J by 1 base, 11 bases remained unmatched. Per germline, CDR1 SGHDT and CDR2 YYEEEE.

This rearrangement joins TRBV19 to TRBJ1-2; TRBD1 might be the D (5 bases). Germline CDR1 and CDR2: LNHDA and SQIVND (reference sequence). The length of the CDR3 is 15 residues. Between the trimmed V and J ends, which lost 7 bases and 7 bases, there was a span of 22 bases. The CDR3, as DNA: TGTGCCAGTATCCCAGGCCCAGGGAGGTCGGTTGGCTACACCTTC. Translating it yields CASIPGPGRSVGYTF.

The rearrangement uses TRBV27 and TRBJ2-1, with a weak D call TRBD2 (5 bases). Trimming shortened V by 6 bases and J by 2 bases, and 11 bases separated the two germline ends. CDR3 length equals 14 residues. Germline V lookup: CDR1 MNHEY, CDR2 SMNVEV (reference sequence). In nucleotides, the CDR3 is TGTGCCAGCAGGGGTTCCGGGGCCTACAATGAGCAGTTCTTC. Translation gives CASRGSGAYNEQFF.

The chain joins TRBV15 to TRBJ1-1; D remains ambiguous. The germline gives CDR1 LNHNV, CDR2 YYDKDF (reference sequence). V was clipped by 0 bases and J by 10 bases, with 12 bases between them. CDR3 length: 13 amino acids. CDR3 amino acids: CATSREGREGAFF. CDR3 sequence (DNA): TGTGCCACCAGCAGAGAGGGTAGGGAGGGAGCTTTCTTT.

The CDR3 coding sequence is TGTGCCAGTAAAGAAGCAGGGCAAGAGACCCAGTACTTC. Its translation: CASKEAGQETQYF. The chain uses TRBV19 and TRBJ2-5, with D possibly being TRBD1 (5 bases). The CDR3 length is 13 residues. Germline values: CDR1 LNHDA, CDR2 SQIVND (reference sequence). Trimming stripped 7 bases from V and 2 bases from J, with 11 bases between. Variable domain in full (rest from reference TRBV19 and TRBJ2-5): DGGITQSPKYLFRKEGQNVTLSCEQNLNHDAMYWYRQDPGQGLRLIYYSQIVNDFQKGDIAEGYSVSREKKESFPLTVTSAQKNPTAFYLCASKEAGQETQYFGPGTRLLVL.

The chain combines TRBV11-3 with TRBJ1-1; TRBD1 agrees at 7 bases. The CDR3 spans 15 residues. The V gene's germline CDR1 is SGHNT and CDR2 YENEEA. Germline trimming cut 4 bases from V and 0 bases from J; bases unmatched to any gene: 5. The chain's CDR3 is CASSSRQGVNTEAFF. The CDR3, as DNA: TGTGCCAGCAGCTCCCGACAGGGCGTGAACACTGAAGCTTTCTTT.

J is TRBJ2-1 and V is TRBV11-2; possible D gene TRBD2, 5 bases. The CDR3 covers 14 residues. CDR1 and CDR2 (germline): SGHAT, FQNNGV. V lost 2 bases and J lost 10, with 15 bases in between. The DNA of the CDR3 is TGTGCCAGCAGCTTAAACCCCGGGATCGAAGAGCAGTTCTTC. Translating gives CASSLNPGIEEQFF.

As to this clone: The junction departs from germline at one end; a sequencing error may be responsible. The CDR3 spells CASRLRDLDYGHTF. CDR3 nucleotides: TGTGCCAGCAGACTAAGAGACCTAGACTATGGCCACACCTTC. The chain has TRBV2 and TRBJ1-2; D ambiguous. CDR1 and CDR2 from the germline V gene are SNHLY and FYNNEI. The CDR3 has 14 residues.

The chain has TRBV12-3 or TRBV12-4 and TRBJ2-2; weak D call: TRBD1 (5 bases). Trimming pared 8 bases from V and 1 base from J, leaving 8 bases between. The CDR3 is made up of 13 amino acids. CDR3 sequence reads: CASVTENTGELFF. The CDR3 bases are TGTGCCAGCGTGACAGAGAACACCGGGGAGCTGTTTTTT.

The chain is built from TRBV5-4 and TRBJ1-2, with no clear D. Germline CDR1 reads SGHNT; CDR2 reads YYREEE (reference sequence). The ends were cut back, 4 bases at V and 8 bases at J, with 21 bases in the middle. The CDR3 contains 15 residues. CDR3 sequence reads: CASSPPLGGLTGYTF. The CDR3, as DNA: TGTGCCAGCAGCCCCCCTTTAGGAGGCCTAACAGGCTACACCTTC.

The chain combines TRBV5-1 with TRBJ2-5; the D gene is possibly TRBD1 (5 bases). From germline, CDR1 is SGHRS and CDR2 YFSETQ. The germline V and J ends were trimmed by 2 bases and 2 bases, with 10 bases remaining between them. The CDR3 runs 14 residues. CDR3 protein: CASSFSGQQETQYF. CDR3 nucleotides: TGCGCCAGCAGCTTCTCAGGGCAGCAAGAGACCCAGTACTTC.

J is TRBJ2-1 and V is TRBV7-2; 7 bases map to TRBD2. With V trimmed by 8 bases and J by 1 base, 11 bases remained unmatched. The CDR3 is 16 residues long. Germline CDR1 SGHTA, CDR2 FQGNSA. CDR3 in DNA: TGTGCCAGCCTTAGGGTAGCGGGTCCTTCCTACAATGAGCAGTTCTTC. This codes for CASLRVAGPSYNEQFF.

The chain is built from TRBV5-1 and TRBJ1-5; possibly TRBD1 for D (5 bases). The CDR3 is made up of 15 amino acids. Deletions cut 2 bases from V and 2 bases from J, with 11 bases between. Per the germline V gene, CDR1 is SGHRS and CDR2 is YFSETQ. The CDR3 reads CASSFGGDGNQPQHF. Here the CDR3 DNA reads TGCGCCAGCAGCTTCGGGGGGGACGGCAATCAGCCCCAGCATTTT.

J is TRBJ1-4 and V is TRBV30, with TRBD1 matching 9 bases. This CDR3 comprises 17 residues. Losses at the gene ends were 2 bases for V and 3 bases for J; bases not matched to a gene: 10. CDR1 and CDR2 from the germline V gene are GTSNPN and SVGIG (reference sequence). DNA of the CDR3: TGTGCCTGGAGTACGCCGGGACAGGGTAATGCTAATGAAAAACTGTTTTTT. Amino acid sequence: CAWSTPGQGNANEKLFF.

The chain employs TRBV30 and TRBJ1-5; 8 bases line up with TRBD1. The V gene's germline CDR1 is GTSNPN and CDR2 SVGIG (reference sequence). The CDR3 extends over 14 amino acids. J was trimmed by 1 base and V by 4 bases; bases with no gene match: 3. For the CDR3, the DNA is TGTGCCTGGACCCGACAGGGGAGCAATCAGCCCCAGCATTTT. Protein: CAWTRQGSNQPQHF. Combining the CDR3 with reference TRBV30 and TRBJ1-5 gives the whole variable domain SQTIHQWPATLVQPVGSPLSLECTVEGTSNPNLYWYRQAAGRGLQLLFYSVGIGQISSEVPQNLSASRPQDRQFILSSKKLLLSDSGFYLCAWTRQGSNQPQHFGDGTRLSIL.

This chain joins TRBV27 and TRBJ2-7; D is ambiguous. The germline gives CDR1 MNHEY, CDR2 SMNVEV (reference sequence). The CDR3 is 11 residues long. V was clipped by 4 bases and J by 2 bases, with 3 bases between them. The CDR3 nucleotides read TGTGCCAGCAGTTCTCCCTACGAGCAGTACTTC. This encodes CASSSPYEQYF.

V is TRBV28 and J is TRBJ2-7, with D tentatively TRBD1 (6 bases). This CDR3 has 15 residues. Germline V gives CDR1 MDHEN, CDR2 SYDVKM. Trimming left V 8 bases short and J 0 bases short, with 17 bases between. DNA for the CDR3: TGTGCCAGCCGACGTGGGAAGGGGGACTCCTACGAGCAGTACTTC. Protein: CASRRGKGDSYEQYF.

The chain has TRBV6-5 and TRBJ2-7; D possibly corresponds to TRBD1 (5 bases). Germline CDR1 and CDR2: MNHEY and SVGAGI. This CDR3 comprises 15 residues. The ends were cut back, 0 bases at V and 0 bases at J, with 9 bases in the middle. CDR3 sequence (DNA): TGTGCCAGCAGTTACTCCGACAGACTCTCCTACGAGCAGTACTTC. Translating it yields CASSYSDRLSYEQYF.